These 19 T cell receptor delta chains share one sample of origin, sequenced in a study of gamma-delta T cells after stem cell transplantation. TCRdb reapplied CATT to the RT-PCR reads. The repertoire consists of some 16,000 delta-chain clones, with 9.4% occurring once and the leading ten covering roughly 57%. The material sequenced was gamma-delta T cells. These TCRs come from a human donor. It is not recorded whose cells these are; they may come from a transplant donor.

As to this clone: TCRdb shows a much larger clone's protein in place of this DNA's translation, and the two differ at residue 17, likely through a read error; the protein shown is translated from the DNA. The chain uses TRDV2 and TRDJ1; 7 nucleotides align to TRDD3. The germline gives CDR1 GEAIGNYY, CDR2 EKD. This CDR3 has 20 amino acids. The CDR3 region has the DNA TGTGCCTGTGACACTCTACCTTCTAGGGCTGGGGGCTCGTACACCGATGAACTCATCTTT. This translates into CACDTLPSRAGGSYTDELIF.

This clone showed up just a few times. This DNA's translation and the protein TCRdb lists, from a much larger clone, do not match at residue 11, likely due to a read error; the protein shown is translated from the DNA. This rearrangement joins TRDV3 to TRDJ1, with 7 positions matching TRDD3. Looked up from germline, CDR1 is TVYSNPD and CDR2 is GDNSRS (reference sequence). The J segment lost 6 bases and the V segment lost 3 bases, leaving 16 bases of the junction unmatched. This CDR3 has 15 residues. The chain's CDR3 is CALVAGADTVNKLIF. The CDR3 bases are TGTGCCTTGGTAGCTGGGGCGGATACGGTCAATAAACTCATCTTT.

As to this clone: One base separates it from a far larger clone, so it is likely a read error. Other DNA sequences from this sample encode an identical CDR3 as well. This rearrangement joins TRDV2 to TRDJ1, with 11 bases matching TRDD3. The germline V gene encodes CDR1 GEAIGNYY and CDR2 EKD. This CDR3 has 15 residues. This CDR3 is CACDNLGDTGDKLIF. CDR3 DNA sequence: TGTGCCTGCGACAATCTGGGGGATACTGGCGATAAACTCATCTTT.

This clone was seen ten or more times. This chain joins TRDV2 and TRDJ1; a weak D match, TRDD3 (6 bases). Trimming took 1 base from V and 0 from J, leaving 26 bases between them. CDR3 length: 20 residues. The V gene's germline CDR1 is GEAIGNYY and CDR2 EKD. DNA for the CDR3: TGTGCCTGTGACACTCTCAGAAGGGCCACTGGGACCACGAACACCGATAAACTCATCTTT. Its translation is CACDTLRRATGTTNTDKLIF.

This clone has only a few counts. The TCRdb protein comes from a much larger clone and disagrees with this DNA's translation at residue 3, likely due to a read error; the protein given here is derived from the DNA. The V call is TRDV2, the J call TRDJ1; D not certain. CDR1 is GEAIGNYY, CDR2 EKD, per germline. This CDR3 has 15 amino acids. DNA of the CDR3: TGTGCCCGTGATGGAATGGCCCCGAGCATCGATAAACTCATCTTT. Translation: CARDGMAPSIDKLIF.

To note about this clone: The translation of this DNA and the TCRdb protein of a much larger clone differ at residue 14, probably owing to a read error; the protein shown here is translated from the DNA. The V call is TRDV2, the J call TRDJ1; 7 bases agree with TRDD3. Germline CDR1 is GEAIGNYY and CDR2 is EKD. The CDR3 consists of 18 residues. CDR3 residues: CACDTLKFLVDTTEKLIF. The CDR3 nucleotides are TGTGCCTGTGACACCCTCAAATTCCTGGTGGATACGACCGAGAAACTCATCTTT.

The chain joins TRDV2 to TRDJ1; TRDD2 might be the D (6 bases). Trimming cost V 4 bases and J 4 bases, with 27 bases left between them. The CDR3 covers 18 residues. Germline V gives CDR1 GEAIGNYY, CDR2 EKD. The CDR3: CACEPVSLPLVLDDKLIF. The CDR3 bases are TGTGCCTGTGAACCGGTTAGCCTTCCCCTAGTGCTGGACGATAAACTCATCTTT.

This clone was recorded a few times. TCRdb pairs this DNA with a much larger clone's protein that differs at residue 4, likely a read error; the protein shown was translated from the DNA. The genes are TRDV2 and TRDJ4; 11 bases match TRDD3. CDR1 and CDR2 from the germline V gene are GEAIGNYY and EKD. This CDR3 spans 20 amino acids. CDR3 in DNA: TGTGCCTGTGGCACCGTCGAGCTGGGGGATACCGATTATGCATCCGGACCCCTGATCTTT. Protein sequence: CACGTVELGDTDYASGPLIF.

The genes are TRDV2 and TRDJ1, with a possible D match to TRDD3 (5 bases). V lost 4 bases and J lost 2, with 22 bases in between. Germline values: CDR1 GEAIGNYY, CDR2 EKD. The CDR3 totals 17 residues. The CDR3 loop reads CACERLEANRGTDKLIF. The CDR3 DNA follows: TGTGCCTGTGAGAGGCTGGAGGCGAACCGGGGGACCGATAAACTCATCTTT.

This clone was seen ten or more times. Since a much larger clone is just one base distant, this may be a read error. Other DNA sequences in the sample encode the same CDR3. The chain carries TRDV2 and TRDJ1; 11 bases map to TRDD3. The CDR3 runs to 15 residues. Germline CDR1 GEAIGNYY, CDR2 EKD. With V trimmed by 2 bases and J by 5 bases, 6 bases remained unmatched. Here the CDR3 DNA reads TGTGCCTGTGACAGACTGGGGGATAGTTCGGATAAACTCATCTTT. Amino acid sequence: CACDRLGDSSDKLIF.

Concerning this clone: A far larger clone is a single base away, which makes a read error likely. This sample includes further DNA sequences coding for the same CDR3. This chain connects TRDV2 to TRDJ1; TRDD3 agrees at 8 bases. CDR1 is GEAIGNYY and CDR2 is EKD in the germline V gene. This CDR3 is built from 20 residues. Here the CDR3 DNA reads TGTGCCTGTGACACCGCTGAAGTACTGGGGGCTCACCGAGGGGCGTATAAACTTATCTTT. It translates to CACDTAEVLGAHRGAYKLIF.

On this clone itself: A far larger clone is one base from this, pointing to a likely read error. Other DNA sequences from this sample encode an identical CDR3 as well. The CDR3 region is CACDPLMEDWGIRIFDKLIF. In DNA form, the CDR3 reads TGCGCCTGTGACCCCCTGATGGAGGACTGGGGGATACGCATTTTCGATAAACTCATCTTT. The V call is TRDV2, the J call TRDJ1; 13 bases are a match to TRDD3. CDR3 size: 20 residues. The germline CDR1 and CDR2 sequences are GEAIGNYY and EKD.

This clone was detected a few times. This DNA's translation differs at residues 6 and 20 from TCRdb's protein, which comes from a much larger clone; a read error is likely, and the protein shown is translated from the DNA. The chain recombines TRDV2 with TRDJ1; 9 bases line up with TRDD3. Per germline, CDR1 GEAIGNYY and CDR2 EKD. The CDR3 is 21 residues long. CDR3 coding DNA: TGTGCCTGTGACACCATTGAGTCCAACCGGCGTACTGGGGGACTCACCGATAAACTCACCTTT. It specifies CACDTIESNRRTGGLTDKLTF.

This clone has more than one count but fewer than ten. The gene calls are TRDV2 and TRDJ1, with TRDD3 matching 12 bases. V dropped 1 base and J dropped 7; count of bases not matched to a gene: 18. This CDR3 is 19 amino acids long. Germline loops: CDR1 GEAIGNYY, CDR2 EKD. CDR3 residues: CACDTSGLGDTLWSGKLIF. As DNA, the CDR3 is TGTGCCTGTGACACGAGTGGCCTGGGGGATACGCTGTGGTCGGGTAAACTCATCTTT.

Turning to this clone: This sequence is one base from a far larger clone and is likely a read error. This same CDR3 is encoded by further DNA sequences in the sample. The chain uses TRDV2 and TRDJ1; TRDD3 aligns across 9 bases. The CDR3 totals 19 residues. Per the germline V gene, CDR1 is GEAIGNYY and CDR2 is EKD. V trimming: 0 bases; J trimming: 0 bases; junction bases outside the gene matches: 13. The CDR3 region is CACDTLVLLGEKYTDKLIF. In nucleotides, the CDR3 is TGTGCCTGTGACACCTTGGTTTTACTGGGGGAAAAGTACACCGATAAACTCATCTTT.

As regards this clone: TCRdb's protein for this DNA is that of a much larger clone and differs from the translation at residue 14, likely a read error; the protein shown is the DNA translation. The V gene is TRDV1, the J gene TRDJ1; D is ambiguous. Germline CDR1 TSWWSYY, CDR2 QGS. The CDR3 is made up of 20 amino acids. V was cut by 2 bases and J by 0 bases, with 25 bases left in between. CDR3 nucleotides: TGTGCTCTTGGGGAAACCGCTACGCCGTACTTAATGGAGGACACCGATAAACTCATCTTT. Its translation is CALGETATPYLMEDTDKLIF.

To note about this clone: TCRdb records a much larger clone's protein for this DNA, with a difference at residue 14 that likely arises from a read error; the protein given is the translation of the DNA. The chain is built from TRDV2 and TRDJ3, with a tentative D call TRDD3 (5 bases). Germline-derived CDR1 and CDR2 are GEAIGNYY and EKD. The CDR3 contains 16 residues. CDR3 sequence (DNA): TGTGCCTGTGACACCATGAGCTCCTGGGACACCCGACAGACGTTTTTC. Translating gives CACDTMSSWDTRQTFF.

This clone has a handful of counts. The likely explanation is a read error, given a far larger clone one base away. This same CDR3 is encoded by further DNA sequences in the sample. J is TRDJ1 and V is TRDV2; 8 bases line up with TRDD3. There are 17 residues in the CDR3. The trim removed 7 bases at V and 0 bases at J, leaving 15 bases unmatched. Germline V gives CDR1 GEAIGNYY, CDR2 EKD. The CDR3 sequence: CACDAVLGAPYTDKLIF. The CDR3 DNA reads as TGTGCCTGCGACGCAGTACTGGGGGCTCCGTACACCGATAAACTCATCTTT.

In the case of this clone: Compared with germline, one end of the junction differs, possibly owing to a read error. Other DNA sequences in the sample encode the same CDR3. The chain carries TRDV2 and TRDJ1; D perhaps matches TRDD3 (5 bases). The CDR3 consists of 21 residues. The germline gives CDR1 GEAIGNYY, CDR2 EKD. The CDR3 is CACDTVECHLHTGVLTVKLIF. For the CDR3, the DNA is TGTGCCTGTGACACCGTTGAGTGTCACCTGCATACTGGTGTACTCACCGTTAAACTCATCTTT.